This T cell receptor beta chain was obtained from a study of blood T cell repertoires in COVID-19. Background on the study: Sources were T cells, B-cell-depleted T cells, or PBMCs; the material itself was cDNA or gDNA.

The CDR3 is 15 residues long. Germline assignment: CDR1 KGHSH and CDR2 LQKENI. The germline V and J ends were trimmed by 3 bases and 1 base, with 7 bases remaining between them. Per the authors' pipeline: Scientists estimated how many nucleated cells there were by amplifying reference gene primers. Generated by immunoSEQ multiplex PCR, the TCRdb table keeps only in-frame clones and is missing some. The D gene and trimming were derived from the DNA, and the V and J assignments and clone size from that table. Seen here are 150,000 to 200,000 clones, approximately 79% observed once, and the top ten hold around 7%.

Material: peripheral blood. The clonotype was recovered from a woman aged 40-49 years with COVID-19, enrolled during active disease. The rearrangement uses TRBV18 and TRBJ2-6; D may be TRBD2 (5 bases). The CDR3: CASSPQRSGANVLTF. CDR3 nucleotide sequence: TGTGCCAGCTCACCGCAGCGGTCTGGGGCCAACGTCCTGACTTTC.